Each of the 28 T cell receptor beta chains below was sequenced from the same sample in a study of Graves' ophthalmopathy and Graves' hyperthyroidism. RNA served as the template for amplifying TCR beta CDR3 regions. The first round was an RT-PCR with HTBI primers, and the second round was a multiplex PCR. TCRdb reanalysed the multiplex PCR reads using MiXCR and keeps one entry per CDR3 protein. Altogether 900,000 to 1,200,000 distinct CDR3 sequences are present, 35% to 40% being singletons, with the ten largest covering around 10%. The specimen sequenced was peripheral blood or thyroid tissue (not recorded which). These receptors were collected from an adult man with Graves' hyperthyroidism.

The chain uses TRBV7-3 and TRBJ2-7; D possibly matches TRBD1 or TRBD2 (7 bases each). The CDR3 runs 17 residues. V lost 4 bases and J 6 bases, leaving 25 bases between the germline ends. Germline V gives CDR1 SGHTA, CDR2 FQGTGA. In nucleotides, the CDR3 is TGTGCCAGCAGCTCCGACACCGGGGAGGGGACAGACGGCGAGCAGTACTTC. Translated: CASSSDTGEGTDGEQYF.

This clonotype was seen a handful of times. This chain uses TRBV12-3 or TRBV12-4 with TRBJ1-4; no definite D call. V was trimmed by 6 bases and J by 5 bases, leaving 10 bases between them. The CDR3 totals 13 residues. CDR3 residues: CASRGLENEKLFF. As DNA, the CDR3 is TGTGCCAGCAGAGGTCTAGAAAATGAAAAACTGTTTTTT.

The chain couples TRBV25-1 to TRBJ2-3; D may correspond to TRBD1 or TRBD2 (5 bases each). This CDR3 is 14 amino acids long. Germline V gene data show CDR1 as MGHDK and CDR2 as SYGVNS. V lost 8 bases, J lost 0 bases, and 12 bases lay in between. CDR3 protein: CASGTTTSTDTQYF. DNA for the CDR3: TGTGCCAGCGGGACGACAACTAGCACAGATACGCAGTATTTT.

This clonotype has ten or more counts. This sequence joins TRBV10-3 and TRBJ2-5; no clear D gene. There are 12 residues in the CDR3. V was shortened by 3 bases and J by 1 base, with 3 bases between the two germline ends. CDR1 is ENHRY, CDR2 SYGVKD, per germline. In nucleotides, the CDR3 is TGTGCCATCAGTGACGTCCAAGAGACCCAGTACTTC. The encoded protein is CAISDVQETQYF.

This rearrangement joins TRBV12-3 or TRBV12-4 to TRBJ1-2; D is unclear. This CDR3 region has 12 residues. The V gene lost 1 base and the J gene lost 8 bases, with 8 bases spanning the gap. In nucleotides, the CDR3 is TGTGCCAGCAGTTTAGAGGGAATAGGCTACACCTTC. This translates into CASSLEGIGYTF.

This clonotype occurred once. This chain links TRBV19 with TRBJ1-1; D gene uncertain. V lost 3 bases and J lost 6, with 8 bases in between. CDR1 and CDR2 (germline): LNHDA, SQIVND (reference sequence). This CDR3 comprises 12 residues. In DNA form, the CDR3 reads TGTGCCAGTAGTATTAGCGTTTCTGAAGCTTTCTTT. As protein: CASSISVSEAFF.

The chain carries TRBV7-9 and TRBJ1-6, with D maybe TRBD1 (6 bases). The germline V and J ends were trimmed by 5 bases and 9 bases, with 14 bases remaining between them. The CDR3 consists of 14 residues. In germline, CDR1 is SEHNR, CDR2 FQNEAQ (reference sequence). The chain's CDR3 is CASSEPGGASPLHF. CDR3 in DNA: TGTGCCAGCAGCGAACCGGGGGGCGCTTCACCCCTCCACTTT.

This clonotype was detected ten times or more. The rearrangement joins TRBV7-9 to TRBJ2-6, with 7 positions matching TRBD1. The CDR3 length is 16 residues. Germline values: CDR1 SEHNR, CDR2 FQNEAQ (reference sequence). After removal of 6 bases from V and 0 bases from J, the junction contained 5 bases not matched to a gene. CDR3 amino acids: CASSLAGGSGANVLTF. CDR3 nucleotide sequence: TGTGCCAGCAGTTTGGCAGGGGGCTCTGGGGCCAACGTCCTGACTTTC.

This clonotype was seen a handful of times. For the CDR3, the DNA is TGCAGTGCTAGCAGGCCCCTAGCGGGGCAAGAGACCCAGTACTTC. This translates into CSASRPLAGQETQYF. This chain uses TRBV20-1 with TRBJ2-5; 9 nucleotides align to TRBD2. The CDR3 totals 15 residues. The germline CDR1 and CDR2 sequences are DFQATT and SNEGSKA (reference sequence). Trimming cost V 3 bases and J 2 bases; bases outside gene matches: 7.

Notes on this clonotype: The junction shows a germline mismatch at one end, possibly a read error. The J gene is TRBJ1-1, the V gene TRBV12-3 or TRBV12-4; a possible D gene is TRBD1 (6 bases). This CDR3 is 14 amino acids long. The CDR3 is CASSLAGGNTGAFF. DNA for the CDR3: TGTGCCAGCAGTTTGGCGGGGGGCAACACTGGAGCTTTCTTT.

V and J are TRBV7-9 and TRBJ2-7; 7 nucleotides line up with TRBD1. The length of the CDR3 is 13 residues. Unmatched junction bases numbered 7, after V lost 5 bases and J lost 6 bases. CDR1 and CDR2 (germline): SEHNR, FQNEAQ (reference sequence). This chain's CDR3 is CASSRQGLREQYF. The CDR3 DNA reads TGTGCCAGCAGCCGACAGGGTTTACGCGAGCAGTACTTC.

V gene TRBV29-1 combines with J gene TRBJ1-5, with D possibly being TRBD1 (5 bases). The CDR3 runs to 11 residues. From germline, CDR1 is SQVTM and CDR2 ANQGSEA. The CDR3 protein is CSYGARQPQHF. The CDR3, as DNA: TGCAGTTACGGGGCAAGGCAGCCCCAGCATTTT.

This clonotype has at least ten counts. This chain joins TRBV2 and TRBJ1-2, with a possible D match to TRBD1 (6 bases). The CDR3 totals 12 residues. Deletions cut 4 bases from V and 5 bases from J, with 8 bases between. CDR1 and CDR2 (germline): SNHLY, FYNNEI. The CDR3 sequence: CASSGTEYGYTF. DNA of the CDR3: TGTGCCAGCAGTGGGACAGAGTATGGCTACACCTTC.

This clonotype was picked up a small number of times. The chain joins TRBV5-6 to TRBJ2-7, with 9 bases aligning to TRBD2. The CDR3 has 13 amino acids. V shed 3 bases, J shed 8 bases, and the junction held 6 bases outside the gene matches. Germline V gene data show CDR1 as SGHDT and CDR2 as YYEEEE. CDR3 residues: CASSSGTSFQQYF. The CDR3 coding sequence is TGTGCCAGCAGCTCCGGGACTAGCTTTCAGCAGTACTTC.

The chain carries TRBV27 and TRBJ2-7; maybe TRBD2 (5 bases). This CDR3 contains 13 residues. The V end was cut by 4 bases, the J end by 2 bases, with 9 bases between. Germline V lookup: CDR1 MNHEY, CDR2 SMNVEV (reference sequence). The CDR3 protein is CASSYGETYEQYF. The CDR3 DNA follows: TGTGCCAGCAGTTACGGGGAGACCTACGAGCAGTACTTC.

Concerning this clonotype: The conserved phenylalanine or tryptophan normally closing the CDR3 is absent here, so this likely arose from a read error. The chain couples TRBV30 to TRBJ1-1; no clear D. Germline-derived CDR1 and CDR2 are GTSNPN and SVGIG (reference sequence). With 0 bases removed from V and 7 bases from J, the gap between germline ends came to 12 bases. The CDR3 has 13 residues. The CDR3 region has the DNA TGTGCCTGGAGTGTACATGTGTCGTTTGAAGCTTTCCTT. Translation: CAWSVHVSFEAFL.

Many counts were recorded for this clonotype. The rearrangement uses TRBV7-2 and TRBJ2-5, with 11 positions matching TRBD2. Trimming at V came to 1 base and at J to 5 bases, leaving 3 bases not matched to a gene. The CDR3 sequence is 15 residues long. Germline CDR1 is SGHTA and CDR2 is FQGNSA. DNA for the CDR3: TGTGCCAGCAGCTTAGGTAGCGGGAGGGTGGAGACCCAGTACTTC. This encodes CASSLGSGRVETQYF.

The rearrangement links TRBV10-3 to TRBJ2-2; the D gene is possibly TRBD2 (5 bases). V was shortened by 10 bases and J by 5 bases, with 20 bases between the two germline ends. CDR3 size: 15 residues. Germline assignment: CDR1 ENHRY and CDR2 SYGVKD. The CDR3 reads CASKPGTPGTGELFF. In DNA form, the CDR3 reads TGTGCCAGCAAACCGGGAACCCCTGGGACCGGGGAGCTGTTTTTT.

The V call is TRBV20-1, the J call TRBJ1-2; D remains unclear. From germline, CDR1 is DFQATT and CDR2 SNEGSKA (reference sequence). CDR3 length: 12 amino acids. The V and J ends lost 5 bases and 5 bases respectively, with 12 bases between them. This chain's CDR3 is CSAYLRHYGYTF. In DNA, the CDR3 is TGCAGTGCTTATCTTAGACATTATGGCTACACCTTC.

In regard to this clonotype: A read error is possible here, since a much larger clone lies one base away. The chain carries TRBV24-1 and TRBJ2-7, with D possibly TRBD2 on 6 matching bases. This CDR3 contains 15 residues. Trimming took 5 bases from V and 3 from J, leaving 16 bases between them. The germline V gene has CDR1 KGHDR and CDR2 SFDVKD. CDR3 loop: CATSGSRGSYYEQYF. The CDR3 nucleotides read TGTGCCACCAGTGGTTCCCGGGGGTCCTACTACGAGCAGTACTTC.

V and J are TRBV28 and TRBJ1-5; D not resolved. This CDR3 spans 14 amino acids. Germline values: CDR1 MDHEN, CDR2 SYDVKM. The V gene lost 3 bases and the J gene lost 0 bases, with 6 bases spanning the gap. The CDR3 bases are TGTGCCAGCAGTTTTTACGATAGCAATCAGCCCCAGCATTTT. This gives the protein CASSFYDSNQPQHF. Supplemented by reference TRBV28 and TRBJ1-5, the full variable domain reads DVKVTQSSRYLVKRTGEKVFLECVQDMDHENMFWYRQDPGLGLRLIYFSYDVKMKEKGDIPEGYSVSREKKERFSLILESASTNQTSMYLCASSFYDSNQPQHFGDGTRLSIL.

Worth noting for this clonotype: A single base separates this from a much larger clone, so it may be a read error. This chain uses TRBV7-8 with TRBJ1-5; D not resolved. Germline CDR1 and CDR2: SGHVS and FQNEAQ. V lost 8 bases to trimming and J lost 9 bases, with 20 bases between them. This CDR3 contains 14 residues. CDR3 sequence reads: CASAPGGKMGPQHF. CDR3 in DNA: TGTGCCAGCGCCCCCGGAGGAAAAATGGGGCCCCAGCATTTT.

This chain connects TRBV10-2 to TRBJ1-5; 9 positions agree with TRBD1. Trimming removed 3 bases from V and 0 bases from J; junction bases left unmatched: 6. The CDR3 runs to 17 residues. Per the germline V gene, CDR1 is WSHSY and CDR2 is SAAADI. CDR3 in DNA: TGCGCCAGCAGTGACTCCGGGACAGGGTATAGCAATCAGCCCCAGCATTTT. Its protein is CASSDSGTGYSNQPQHF.

This clonotype was recorded a few times. The chain employs TRBV12-3 or TRBV12-4 and TRBJ2-5, with D tentatively TRBD1 or TRBD2 (5 bases each). Trimming pared 4 bases from V and 5 bases from J, leaving 14 bases between. The CDR3 extends over 14 amino acids. The DNA of the CDR3 is TGTGCCAGCAGTTCGGGACGTCAGGCGGAGACCCAGTACTTC. The encoded protein is CASSSGRQAETQYF.

This clonotype was detected a few times. The chain uses TRBV9 and TRBJ2-3; 8 bases agree with TRBD2. This CDR3 is built from 15 residues. Germline assignment: CDR1 SGDLS and CDR2 YYNGEE. Trimming at V came to 2 bases and at J to 2 bases, leaving 4 bases not matched to a gene. CDR3 nucleotide sequence: TGTGCCAGCAGCGTTGGCGGACTAGCCACAGATACGCAGTATTTT. Translating gives CASSVGGLATDTQYF. Supplemented by reference TRBV9 and TRBJ2-3, the full variable domain reads DSGVTQTPKHLITATGQRVTLRCSPRSGDLSVYWYQQSLDQGLQFLIQYYNGEERAKGNILERFSAQQFPDLHSELNLSSLELGDSALYFCASSVGGLATDTQYFGPGTRLTVL.

This clonotype was seen ten or more times. The V gene is TRBV19, the J gene TRBJ1-2; 7 nucleotides align to TRBD1. The CDR3 is 15 residues long. The germline CDR1 and CDR2 sequences are LNHDA and SQIVND (reference sequence). The V and J ends lost 5 bases and 2 bases, in that order; junction bases with no gene match: 8. This CDR3 is CASSPWTGTNYGYTF. CDR3 nucleotides: TGTGCCAGTAGTCCGTGGACAGGCACGAACTATGGCTACACCTTC. The full variable domain, its missing parts supplied by reference TRBV19 and TRBJ1-2, is DGGITQSPKYLFRKEGQNVTLSCEQNLNHDAMYWYRQDPGQGLRLIYYSQIVNDFQKGDIAEGYSVSREKKESFPLTVTSAQKNPTAFYLCASSPWTGTNYGYTFGSGTRLTVV.

Comment on this clonotype: A junction boundary mismatches the germline segment, possibly from a read error. The V gene is TRBV10-3, the J gene TRBJ1-3; D uncertain. CDR3 length: 14 residues. Per germline, CDR1 ENHRY and CDR2 SYGVKD. DNA of the CDR3: TGTGCCAGCAGTTACGGTCTCGGGGGAAACACCATATATTTT. This codes for CASSYGLGGNTIYF.

This clonotype was picked up many times. The rearrangement uses TRBV25-1 and TRBJ1-1, with D uncertain. The germline gives CDR1 MGHDK, CDR2 SYGVNS. Trimming pared 6 bases from V and 3 bases from J, leaving 14 bases between. The CDR3 sequence is 14 residues long. The CDR3, as DNA: TGTGCCAGCAGCGGAAGGGAATTCGACACTGAAGCTTTCTTT. Residues: CASSGREFDTEAFF.